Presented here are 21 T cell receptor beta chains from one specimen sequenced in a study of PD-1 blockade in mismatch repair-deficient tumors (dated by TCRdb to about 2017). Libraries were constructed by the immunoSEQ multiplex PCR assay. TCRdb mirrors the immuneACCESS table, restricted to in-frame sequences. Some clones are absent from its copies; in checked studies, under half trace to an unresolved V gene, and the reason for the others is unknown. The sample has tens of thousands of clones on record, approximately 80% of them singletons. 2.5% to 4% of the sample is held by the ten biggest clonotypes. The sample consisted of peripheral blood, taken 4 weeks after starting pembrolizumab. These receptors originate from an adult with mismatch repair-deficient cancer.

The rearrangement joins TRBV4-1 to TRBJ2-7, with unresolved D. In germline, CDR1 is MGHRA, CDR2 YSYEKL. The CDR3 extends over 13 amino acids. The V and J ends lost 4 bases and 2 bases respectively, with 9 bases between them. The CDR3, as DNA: TGCGCCAGCAGCCCGCTCTCAACCTACGAGCAGTACTTC. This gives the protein CASSPLSTYEQYF.

The CDR3 sequence: CASSFSRGNEQFF. DNA of the CDR3: TGTGCCAGCAGCTTTAGCAGGGGAAATGAGCAGTTCTTC. This chain links TRBV5-6 with TRBJ2-1, with D possibly TRBD1 on 6 matching bases. Germline CDR1 reads SGHDT; CDR2 reads YYEEEE. The CDR3 is 13 residues long. The germline V and J ends were trimmed by 2 bases and 7 bases, with 10 bases remaining between them.

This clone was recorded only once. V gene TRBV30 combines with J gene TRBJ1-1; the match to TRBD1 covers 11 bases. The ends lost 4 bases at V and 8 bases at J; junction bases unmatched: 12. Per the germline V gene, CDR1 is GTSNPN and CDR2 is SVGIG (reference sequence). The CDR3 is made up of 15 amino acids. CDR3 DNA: TGTGCCTGGACCCGTCCCGGGACAGGGGGGTTAGAAGCTTTCTTT. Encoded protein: CAWTRPGTGGLEAFF.

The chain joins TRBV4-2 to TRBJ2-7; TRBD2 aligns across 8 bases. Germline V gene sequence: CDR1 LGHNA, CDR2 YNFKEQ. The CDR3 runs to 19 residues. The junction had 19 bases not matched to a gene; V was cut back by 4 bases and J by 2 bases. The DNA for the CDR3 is TGTGCCAGCAGCCTCTCGGTACTAGCGGACAACCAACTTACCTACGAGCAGTACTTC. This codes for CASSLSVLADNQLTYEQYF.

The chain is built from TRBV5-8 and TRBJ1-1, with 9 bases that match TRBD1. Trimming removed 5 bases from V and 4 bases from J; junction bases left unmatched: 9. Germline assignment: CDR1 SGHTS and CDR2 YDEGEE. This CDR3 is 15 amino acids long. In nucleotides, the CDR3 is TGTGCCAGCAGACTTACAGGGGGCTTGGGCACTGAAGCTTTCTTT. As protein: CASRLTGGLGTEAFF.

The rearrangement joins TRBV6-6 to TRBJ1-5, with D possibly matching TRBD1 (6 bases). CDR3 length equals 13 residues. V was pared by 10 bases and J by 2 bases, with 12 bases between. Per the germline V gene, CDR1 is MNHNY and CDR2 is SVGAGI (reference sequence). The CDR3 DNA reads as TGTGCCACCCACAGGGATCGCAATCAGCCCCAGCATTTT. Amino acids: CATHRDRNQPQHF.

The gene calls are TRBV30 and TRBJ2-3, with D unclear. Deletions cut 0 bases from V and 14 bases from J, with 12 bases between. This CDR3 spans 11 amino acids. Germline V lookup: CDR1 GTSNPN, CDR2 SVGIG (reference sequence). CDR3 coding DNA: TGTGCCTGGAGTGTAGGTCCGCCCTTGTATTTT. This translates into CAWSVGPPLYF.

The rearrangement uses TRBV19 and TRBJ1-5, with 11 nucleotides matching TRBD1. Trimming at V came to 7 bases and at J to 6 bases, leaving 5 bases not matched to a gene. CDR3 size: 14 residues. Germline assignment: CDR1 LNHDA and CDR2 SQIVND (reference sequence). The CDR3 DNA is TGTGCCAGTACCGGGACAGGGGGTAGTCAGCCCCAGCATTTT. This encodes CASTGTGGSQPQHF.

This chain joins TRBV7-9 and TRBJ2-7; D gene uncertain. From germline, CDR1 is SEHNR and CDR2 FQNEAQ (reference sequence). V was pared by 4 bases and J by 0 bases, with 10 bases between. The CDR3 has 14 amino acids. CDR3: CASSSDGGSYEQYF. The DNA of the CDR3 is TGTGCCAGCAGCTCGGACGGTGGCTCCTACGAGCAGTACTTC.

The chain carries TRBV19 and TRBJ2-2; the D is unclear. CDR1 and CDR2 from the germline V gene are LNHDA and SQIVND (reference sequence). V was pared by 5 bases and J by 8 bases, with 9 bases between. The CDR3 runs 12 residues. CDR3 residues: CASSSFPGELFF. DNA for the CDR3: TGTGCCAGTAGTTCCTTCCCTGGGGAGCTGTTTTTT.

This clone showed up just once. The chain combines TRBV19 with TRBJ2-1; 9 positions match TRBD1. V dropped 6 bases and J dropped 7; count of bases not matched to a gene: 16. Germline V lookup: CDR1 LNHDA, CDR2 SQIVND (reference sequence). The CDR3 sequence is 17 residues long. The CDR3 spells CASREGFTGGRANEQFF. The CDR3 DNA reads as TGTGCCAGTAGGGAAGGGTTTACAGGGGGCAGGGCGAATGAGCAGTTCTTC.

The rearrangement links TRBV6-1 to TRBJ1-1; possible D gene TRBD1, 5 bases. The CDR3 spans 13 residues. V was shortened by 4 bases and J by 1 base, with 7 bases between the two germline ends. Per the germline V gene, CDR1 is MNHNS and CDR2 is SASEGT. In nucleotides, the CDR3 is TGTGCCAGCAGTGGGAGGGGGAACACTGAAGCTTTCTTT. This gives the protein CASSGRGNTEAFF.

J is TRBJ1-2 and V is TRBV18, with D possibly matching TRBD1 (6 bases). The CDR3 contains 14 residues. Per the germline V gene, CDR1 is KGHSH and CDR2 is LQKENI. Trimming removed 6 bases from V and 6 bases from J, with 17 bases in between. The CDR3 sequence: CASSGAGGENGYTF. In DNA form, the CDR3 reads TGTGCCAGCTCGGGGGCGGGCGGCGAGAATGGCTACACCTTC.

In DNA form, the CDR3 reads TGTGCCAGCAGCGAAGGCGGGAAACCACAAGAGACCCAGTACTTC. As protein: CASSEGGKPQETQYF. J is TRBJ2-5 and V is TRBV11-2, with D maybe TRBD2 (6 bases). The CDR3 runs to 15 residues. Trimming left V 5 bases short and J 2 bases short, with 15 bases between. Germline loops: CDR1 SGHAT, CDR2 FQNNGV. The full variable domain, rest sourced from reference TRBV11-2 and TRBJ2-5, is EAGVAQSPRYKIIEKRQSVAFWCNPISGHATLYWYQQILGQGPKLLIQFQNNGVVDDSQLPKDRFSAERLKGVDSTLKIQPAKLEDSAVYLCASSEGGKPQETQYFGPGTRLLVL.

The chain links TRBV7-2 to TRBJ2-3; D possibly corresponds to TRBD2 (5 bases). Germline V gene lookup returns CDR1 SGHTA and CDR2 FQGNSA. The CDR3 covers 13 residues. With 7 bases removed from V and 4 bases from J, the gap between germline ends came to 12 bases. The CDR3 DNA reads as TGTGCCAGCAACCTAAAGGGAGCAGATACGCAGTATTTT. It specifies CASNLKGADTQYF.

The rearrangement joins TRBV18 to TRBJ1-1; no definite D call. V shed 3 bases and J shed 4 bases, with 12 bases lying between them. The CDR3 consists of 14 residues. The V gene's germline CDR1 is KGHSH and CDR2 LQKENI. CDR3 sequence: CASSPVGAGTEAFF. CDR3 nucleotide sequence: TGTGCCAGCTCACCTGTGGGCGCGGGCACTGAAGCTTTCTTT.

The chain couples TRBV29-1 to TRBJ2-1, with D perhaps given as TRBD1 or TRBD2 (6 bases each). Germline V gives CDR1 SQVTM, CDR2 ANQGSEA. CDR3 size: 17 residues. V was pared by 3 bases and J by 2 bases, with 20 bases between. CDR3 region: CSVDGLSGDITYNEQFF. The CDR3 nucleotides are TGCAGCGTTGATGGTCTGTCGGGGGACATAACCTACAATGAGCAGTTCTTC.

Here the CDR3 DNA reads TGTGCCAGCAGCTTATCTATCTTTCAAGGACAGGGAGGTTTCTACGAGCAGTACTTC. It is translated as CASSLSIFQGQGGFYEQYF. The chain combines TRBV7-6 with TRBJ2-7; 8 bases fit TRBD1. V lost 2 bases and J lost 3; bases outside the gene matches: 18. The germline gives CDR1 SGHVS, CDR2 FNYEAQ. The CDR3 consists of 19 residues.

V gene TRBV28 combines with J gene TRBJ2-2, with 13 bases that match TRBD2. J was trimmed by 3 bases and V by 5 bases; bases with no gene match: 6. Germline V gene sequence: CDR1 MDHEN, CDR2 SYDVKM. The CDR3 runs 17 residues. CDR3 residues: CASSVTSGRRYTGELFF. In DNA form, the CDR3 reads TGTGCCAGCAGTGTGACTAGCGGGAGGCGGTACACCGGGGAGCTGTTTTTT.

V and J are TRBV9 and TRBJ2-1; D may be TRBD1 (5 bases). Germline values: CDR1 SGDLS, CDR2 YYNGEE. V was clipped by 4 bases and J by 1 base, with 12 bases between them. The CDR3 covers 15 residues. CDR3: CASSQRGSSYNEQFF. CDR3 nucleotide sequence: TGTGCCAGCAGCCAAAGGGGATCGTCCTACAATGAGCAGTTCTTC.

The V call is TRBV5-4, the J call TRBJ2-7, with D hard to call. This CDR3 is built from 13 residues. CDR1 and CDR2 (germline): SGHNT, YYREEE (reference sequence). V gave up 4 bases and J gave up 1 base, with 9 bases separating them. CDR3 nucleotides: TGTGCCAGCAGCCTGATGACTTCCTACGAGCAGTACTTC. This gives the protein CASSLMTSYEQYF.